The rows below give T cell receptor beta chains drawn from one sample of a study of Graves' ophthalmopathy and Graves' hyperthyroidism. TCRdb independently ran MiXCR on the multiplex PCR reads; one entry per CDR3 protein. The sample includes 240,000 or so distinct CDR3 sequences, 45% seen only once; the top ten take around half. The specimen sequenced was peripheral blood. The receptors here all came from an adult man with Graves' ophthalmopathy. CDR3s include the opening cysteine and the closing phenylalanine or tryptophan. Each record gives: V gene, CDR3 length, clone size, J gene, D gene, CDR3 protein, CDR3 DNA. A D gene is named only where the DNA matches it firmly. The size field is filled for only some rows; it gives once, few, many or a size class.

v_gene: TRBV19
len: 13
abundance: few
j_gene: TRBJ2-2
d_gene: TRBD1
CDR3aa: CASRATGLRELFF
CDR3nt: TGTGCCAGTAGGGCGACAGGGCTCAGGGAGCTGTTTTTT

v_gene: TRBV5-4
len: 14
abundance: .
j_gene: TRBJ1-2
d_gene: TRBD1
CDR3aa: CASSLGTESYGYTF
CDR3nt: TGCGCCAGCAGCCTAGGGACAGAGAGCTATGGCTACACCTTC

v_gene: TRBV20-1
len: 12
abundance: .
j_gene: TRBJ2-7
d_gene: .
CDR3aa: CSAREGFLEQYF
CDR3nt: TGCAGTGCTAGAGAGGGTTTCCTCGAGCAGTACTTC

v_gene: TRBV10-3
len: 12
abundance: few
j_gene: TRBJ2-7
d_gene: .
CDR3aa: CASSYSGYEQYF
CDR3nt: TGTGCCAGCAGTTACTCAGGGTACGAGCAGTACTTC

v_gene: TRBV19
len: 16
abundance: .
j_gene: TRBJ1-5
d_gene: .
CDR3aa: CASRPVGTPSNQPQHF
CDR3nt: TGTGCCAGCAGACCCGTCGGGACACCTAGCAATCAGCCCCAGCATTTT

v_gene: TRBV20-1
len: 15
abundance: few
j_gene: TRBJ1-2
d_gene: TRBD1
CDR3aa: CSARLPGQGASGYTF
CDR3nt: TGCAGTGCTAGATTACCGGGACAGGGGGCGTCGGGCTACACCTTC

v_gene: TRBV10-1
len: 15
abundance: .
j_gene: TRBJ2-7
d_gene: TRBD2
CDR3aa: CASSLGTSGLNEQYF
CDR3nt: TGCGCCAGCAGTCTAGGGACTAGCGGGTTGAACGAGCAGTACTTC

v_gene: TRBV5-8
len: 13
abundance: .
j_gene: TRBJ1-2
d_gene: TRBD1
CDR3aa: CASSQTGTGGYTF
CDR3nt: TGTGCCAGCAGCCAAACCGGGACAGGGGGCTACACCTTC

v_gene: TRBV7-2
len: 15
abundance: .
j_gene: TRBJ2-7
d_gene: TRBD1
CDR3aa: CASRPPGTGSYEQYF
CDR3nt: TGTGCCAGCAGACCACCCGGGACAGGGTCCTACGAGCAGTACTTC

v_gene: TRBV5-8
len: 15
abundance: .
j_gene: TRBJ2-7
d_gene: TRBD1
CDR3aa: CASSEGQGIPYEQYF
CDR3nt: TGTGCCAGCAGCGAGGGACAGGGAATACCCTACGAGCAGTACTTC

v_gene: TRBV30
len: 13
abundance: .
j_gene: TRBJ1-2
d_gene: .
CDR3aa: CAWSAGTGRGYTF
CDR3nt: TGTGCCTGGAGTGCAGGGACGGGGCGAGGCTACACCTTC

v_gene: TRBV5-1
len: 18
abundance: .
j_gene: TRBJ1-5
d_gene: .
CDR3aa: CASSLGPRQADSNQPQHF
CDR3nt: TGCGCCAGCAGCTTGGGTCCGCGACAGGCCGATAGCAATCAGCCCCAGCATTTT

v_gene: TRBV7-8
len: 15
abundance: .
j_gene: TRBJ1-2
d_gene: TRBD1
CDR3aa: CASSERTGGPGGYTF
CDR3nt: TGTGCCAGCAGTGAGCGGACAGGGGGTCCAGGTGGCTACACCTTC

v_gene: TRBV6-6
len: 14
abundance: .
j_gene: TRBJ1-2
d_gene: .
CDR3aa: CASSYETQFYGYTF
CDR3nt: TGTGCCAGCAGTTACGAGACCCAATTCTATGGCTACACCTTC

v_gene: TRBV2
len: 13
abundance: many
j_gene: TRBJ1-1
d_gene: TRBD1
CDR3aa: CASSEGLTGRAFF
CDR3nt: TGTGCCAGCAGTGAGGGCCTGACAGGGCGAGCTTTCTTT

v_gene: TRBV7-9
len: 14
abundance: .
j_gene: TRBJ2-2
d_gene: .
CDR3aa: CASSLAPDTGELFF
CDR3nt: TGTGCCAGCAGCTTAGCTCCGGACACCGGGGAGCTGTTTTTT

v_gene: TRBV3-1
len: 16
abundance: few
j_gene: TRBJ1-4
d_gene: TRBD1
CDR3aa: CASSRPSGTGDEKLFF
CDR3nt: TGTGCCAGCAGCCGACCCTCGGGGACAGGGGACGAAAAACTGTTTTTT

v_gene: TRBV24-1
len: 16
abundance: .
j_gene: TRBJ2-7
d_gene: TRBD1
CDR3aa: CATSDLGGQGVYEQYF
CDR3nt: TGTGCCACCAGTGATTTAGGAGGACAGGGGGTCTACGAGCAGTACTTC

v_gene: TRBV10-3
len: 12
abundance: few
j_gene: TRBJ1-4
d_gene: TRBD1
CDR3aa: CATGQGGEKLFF
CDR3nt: TGTGCCACGGGACAGGGGGGTGAAAAACTGTTTTTT

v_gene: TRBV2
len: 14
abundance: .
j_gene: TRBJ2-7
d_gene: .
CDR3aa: CASSEGWLAYEQYF
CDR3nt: TGTGCCAGCAGTGAAGGGTGGTTAGCCTACGAGCAGTACTTC

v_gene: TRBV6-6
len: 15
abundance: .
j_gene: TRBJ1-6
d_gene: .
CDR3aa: CASSRRQGNNSPLHF
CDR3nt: TGTGCCAGCAGTCGCCGTCAGGGAAATAATTCACCCCTCCACTTT

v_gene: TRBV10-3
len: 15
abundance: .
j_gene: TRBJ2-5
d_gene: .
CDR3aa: CASTPMGGTEETQYF
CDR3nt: TGTGCCAGCACCCCGATGGGGGGCACTGAAGAGACCCAGTACTTC